This TCR beta chain was captured by sequencing in a study of cytomegalovirus exposure and HLA in healthy donors. Broader study findings: The authors listed roughly 150 TCR beta chains as cytomegalovirus-associated. The classifier reportedly diagnosed cytomegalovirus status with high sensitivity and specificity. Most observed TCR sequences were rare, whereas some public TCRs were detected in many donors.

The donors were part of the validation cohort, which consisted of over a hundred subjects and was separate from the first cohort of 666 subjects. On this clone: No antigen is known for it.

The assay was immunoSEQ multiplex PCR, and TCRdb's table has in-frame clones only and misses some. The sample lists over 200,000 clones, 90% occurring once. CDR1 SGHTS and CDR2 YDEGEE come from the germline V gene. V lost 4 bases to trimming and J lost 10 bases, with 14 bases between them. There are 12 residues in the CDR3. This clonotype was sampled from a woman between 18 and 29 years old in good health and CMV-seronegative. The sample taken for sequencing was PBMCs. The V and J genes are TRBV5-8 and TRBJ1-1; D is possibly TRBD1 (6 bases). The CDR3 DNA reads TGTGCCAGCAGCGAGCCCCCCAGGGGAGCTTTCTTT. This codes for CASSEPPRGAFF.